This is a list of T cell receptor beta chains from one sample in a study of cytomegalovirus exposure and HLA in healthy donors. Profiling relied on immunoSEQ multiplex PCR, and the TCRdb table lists in-frame clones only, not all of them. The table shows about 160,000 clones, with 70% to 80% occurring only once. The specimen sequenced was PBMCs. The receptors come from a man aged 18-30 years in good health and CMV-seropositive. CDR3s include the opening cysteine and the closing phenylalanine or tryptophan. Not all rows give a size; the values are once, few, many and, for expanded clones, a class.

clone_size cdr3_length j_call v_call cdr3_aa
. 15 TRBJ2-3 TRBV5-4 CASSLIAGRTDTQYF
. 14 TRBJ1-6 TRBV5-4 CASSSGQDNSPLHF
. 13 TRBJ1-5 TRBV2 CASSNGQPQPQHF
. 16 TRBJ2-1 TRBV7-9 CASSSSGAESYNEQFF
once 14 TRBJ2-5 TRBV7-6 CASSLLLAGGPQYF
. 13 TRBJ2-1 TRBV7-9 CASSLSPSREQFF
. 17 TRBJ1-3 TRBV13 CASSLSIQVGSGNTIYF
. 13 TRBJ2-7 TRBV7-2 CASSRGGDYEQYF
. 15 TRBJ2-1 TRBV27 CASTARGPSYNEQFF
once 12 TRBJ1-1 TRBV4-1 CASSPTGTEAFF
. 12 TRBJ2-7 TRBV27 CASSSAGDEQYF
. 16 TRBJ2-5 TRBV7-3 CASSRLSGANGETQYF
. 14 TRBJ1-1 TRBV2 CASSDDRMNTEAFF
few 15 TRBJ2-3 TRBV5-1 CASSWETSVTDTQYF
. 17 TRBJ1-5 TRBV7-8 CASSQIRGTGQNQPQHF
. 16 TRBJ2-5 TRBV12-5 CASGPGTSGSRETQYF
. 12 TRBJ2-4 TRBV5-6 CASTLRGNSQYF
. 15 TRBJ1-1 TRBV6-5 CASSRDTGMHTEAFF
. 14 TRBJ2-7 TRBV4-1 CASSRDKRHYEQYF
. 14 . TRBV6-1 CASSEDDISYEQYF
. 14 TRBJ2-5 TRBV7-3 CASSNGQGQETQYF
. 15 TRBJ2-1 TRBV5-4 CASSRTSGDGNEQFF
. 14 TRBJ2-3 TRBV6-5 CASSYGTETDTQYF
once 15 TRBJ2-5 TRBV15 CATSRDTGGLETQYF
. 15 TRBJ2-1 TRBV4-2 CASSLGTGGGNEQFF
. 15 TRBJ2-3 TRBV6-4 CASSDERGSTDTQYF
. 16 TRBJ2-2 TRBV11-3 CASSLAYRAGTGELFF
. 14 TRBJ2-5 TRBV6-1 CASSPGEIPTSQYF
once 15 TRBJ2-7 TRBV29-1 CSVKDGLRSSYEQYF
. 19 TRBJ2-5 TRBV29-1 CSVEDNTRLAGYPQETQYF
. 14 TRBJ1-4 TRBV9 CASSPDRGGEKLFF
. 15 TRBJ1-5 TRBV27 CASSLDYRGHQPQHF
. 16 TRBJ2-7 TRBV11-2 CASSFTSGASSYEQYF
. 14 TRBJ1-3 TRBV5-6 CASSLVATRNTIYF
. 14 TRBJ1-1 TRBV2 CASSSGQGNTEAFF
. 17 TRBJ2-1 TRBV19 CASSIGSQGVHYNEQFF
. 17 TRBJ1-1 TRBV19 CASTPPGTGPMNTEAFF
. 18 TRBJ2-6 TRBV9 CASSVAGHRSSGANVLTF
. 16 TRBJ2-7 TRBV5-4 CASSSPGQLSSYEQYF
. 14 TRBJ1-4 TRBV6-1 CASRLGAANEKLFF
. 14 TRBJ2-6 TRBV29-1 CSVGEHSGANVLTF
. 13 TRBJ1-5 TRBV19 CASNTGQRQPQHF
. 16 TRBJ2-3 TRBV27 CASSPTRAYFRDTQYF
. 15 TRBJ2-1 TRBV11-3 CASSISGPAVNEQFF
. 15 TRBJ2-5 TRBV19 CASSRSAGDWETQYF
. 15 TRBJ1-3 TRBV10-3 CAISESRGSGNTIYF